This passage covers 24 T cell receptor beta chains from one sample sequenced in a study of CD8+CD57+ T cells in acquired aplastic anemia (dated 2018 in TCRdb). This sample was sequenced with an Illumina HiSeq 2000. TCR beta VDJ combination and CDR3 sequence profiling used genomic DNA as the template. TCRdb passed the public sequencing reads through fastp at Q25 and MiXCR, retaining productive beta sequences. Each CDR3 protein appears once, grouped with its most common genes and DNA. The sample table contains some 410,000 distinct CDR3 sequences; only one count was recorded for about 70% of them. More than 3.5% of the sample is held by the ten biggest clonotypes. Sequencing used sorted CD4+, CD8+, or CD8+CD57+ T cells (not recorded which) from PBMCs. The receptors were gathered from a human donor in good health, serving as a control.

A word on this clonotype: The final CDR3 position lacks the conserved phenylalanine or tryptophan, pointing to a likely read error. Because the CDR3's place on the DNA is in doubt, the DNA is left out and the CDR3 is given as listed by TCRdb. V and J are TRBV7-2 and TRBJ1-2. The germline V gene has CDR1 SGHTA and CDR2 FQGNSA. The CDR3 extends over 13 residues, inclusive of both ends. CDR3 sequence: CASSPENYEQYFG.

This clonotype has only one observation. The genes are TRBV15 and TRBJ1-5, with D possibly matching TRBD1 (5 bases). Germline V gene lookup returns CDR1 LNHNV and CDR2 YYDKDF (reference sequence). This CDR3 is built from 16 residues. V shed 6 bases and J shed 5 bases, with 20 bases lying between them. The CDR3 nucleotides read TGTGCCACCAGTGGATCGTGGACATGGGAGTATCAGCCCCAGCATTTT. This codes for CATSGSWTWEYQPQHF. Supplemented by reference TRBV15 and TRBJ1-5, the full variable domain reads DAMVIQNPRYQVTQFGKPVTLSCSQTLNHNVMYWYQQKSSQAPKLLFHYYDKDFNNEADTPDNFQSRRPNTSFCFLDIRSPGLGDTAMYLCATSGSWTWEYQPQHFGDGTRLSIL.

Remarks on this clonotype: The conserved closing phenylalanine or tryptophan is absent in this CDR3, likely reflecting a read error. The rearrangement joins TRBV19 to TRBJ2-3; 7 bases align to TRBD2. Trimming removed 5 bases from V and 1 base from J; junction bases left unmatched: 9. CDR3 size: 16 residues. Germline assignment: CDR1 LNHDA and CDR2 SQIVND (reference sequence). The CDR3 region is CASSVRAGRGTDTQYV. The CDR3 nucleotides are TGTGCCAGTAGTGTTCGGGCGGGGAGGGGCACAGATACGCAGTATGTT.

The chain recombines TRBV24-1 with TRBJ2-5; 7 bases map to TRBD2. The junction had 4 bases not matched to a gene; V was cut back by 1 base and J by 6 bases. Germline V gene lookup returns CDR1 KGHDR and CDR2 SFDVKD. This CDR3 contains 14 residues. CDR3 region: CATSDLAGTKTQYF. Written as DNA, the CDR3 is TGTGCCACCAGTGATTTAGCGGGGACTAAGACCCAGTACTTC.

The J gene is TRBJ2-3, the V gene TRBV5-5, with 9 bases matching TRBD1. Trimming at V came to 4 bases and at J to 0 bases, leaving 3 bases not matched to a gene. The CDR3 contains 15 residues. The germline V gene has CDR1 SGHKS and CDR2 YYEKEE (reference sequence). CDR3 nucleotides: TGTGCCAGCAGCCCAGGACAGGGGAGCACAGATACGCAGTATTTT. It translates to CASSPGQGSTDTQYF.

The chain carries TRBV20-1 and TRBJ2-7, with 9 bases aligning to TRBD1. Germline V lookup: CDR1 DFQATT, CDR2 SNEGSKA (reference sequence). The CDR3 has 14 amino acids. V shed 5 bases, J shed 4 bases, and the junction held 9 bases outside the gene matches. The DNA of the CDR3 is TGCAGTGCTCAAGATGACAGGGGGTTATACGAGCAGTACTTC. Its translation: CSAQDDRGLYEQYF.

This clonotype was recorded at least ten times. This chain joins TRBV7-6 and TRBJ1-1; D ambiguous. The germline V and J ends were trimmed by 3 bases and 0 bases, with 5 bases remaining between them. The CDR3 is made up of 13 amino acids. CDR1 SGHVS and CDR2 FNYEAQ come from the germline V gene. The CDR3 sequence is CASSFRVNTEAFF. The DNA for the CDR3 is TGTGCCAGCAGCTTTCGTGTGAACACTGAAGCTTTCTTT.

The table lists this clonotype with many counts. The rearrangement uses TRBV2 and TRBJ2-1; D is undetermined. The CDR3 loop spans 12 amino acids. V was trimmed by 4 bases and J by 7 bases, leaving 8 bases between them. Germline-derived CDR1 and CDR2 are SNHLY and FYNNEI. CDR3 in DNA: TGTGCCAGCAGTGTCGACCTAAATGAGCAGTTCTTC. Encoded protein: CASSVDLNEQFF.

The V call is TRBV7-6, the J call TRBJ2-1, with TRBD2 matching over 7 bases. The DNA end lines up better with TRBJ2-7; the J call may be wrong. The germline V gene has CDR1 SGHVS and CDR2 FNYEAQ. The CDR3 runs 14 residues. The CDR3 DNA reads TGTGCCAGCAGTTTGTCGGGAGGTCTAAATGAGCAGTACTTC. Translated: CASSLSGGLNEQYF.

This clonotype is a singleton in its sample. CDR3 in DNA: TGCAGTGCTAGATCCAGGCGGAACCGAGAGACCCAGTACTTC. Protein sequence: CSARSRRNRETQYF. The chain is built from TRBV20-1 and TRBJ2-5; no clear D. Trimming removed 2 bases from V and 4 bases from J, with 14 bases in between. Germline V CDR1 and CDR2: DFQATT, SNEGSKA (reference sequence). The CDR3 has 14 residues.

Concerning this clonotype: Possible read error: a much larger clone is one base away. V and J are TRBV4-3 and TRBJ2-3, with D possibly matching TRBD2 (6 bases). This CDR3 is 18 amino acids long. CDR1 and CDR2 (germline): LGHNA, YSLEER. The CDR3 region has the DNA TGCGCCGGCAGCCAAGATACTCTGTTGCGGGGTCCCACAGATACGCAGTATTTT. Translation gives CAGSQDTLLRGPTDTQYF.

The V gene is TRBV20-1, the J gene TRBJ1-1, with D perhaps matching TRBD1 (6 bases). The CDR3 is 13 amino acids. Deletions cut 2 bases from V and 5 bases from J, with 12 bases between. Germline-derived CDR1 and CDR2 are DFQATT and SNEGSKA (reference sequence). CDR3 sequence: CSARRDRWTEAFF. The CDR3, as DNA: TGCAGTGCTAGACGCGACAGGTGGACTGAAGCTTTCTTT.

Remarks on this clonotype: It is unclear where the CDR3 begins or ends on the DNA, so no DNA is shown, and the CDR3 is as TCRdb lists it. The chain recombines TRBV7-2 with TRBJ2-5. Germline V CDR1 and CDR2: SGHTA, FQGNSA. The CDR3 length equals 18 residues, ends included. The CDR3 here is CASSLAAYGYTFGETQYF.

With regard to this clonotype: A junction end diverges from the germline sequence, so it may reflect a read error. This chain connects TRBV7-4 to TRBJ1-2, with D hard to call. The CDR3 spans 15 residues. The germline CDR1 and CDR2 sequences are SGHVT and SQSDAQ. In DNA, the CDR3 is TGTGCCAGCAGCGTAGGGTTGGGGTATAACGATGGCTACACCTTC. Protein sequence: CASSVGLGYNDGYTF. The entire variable domain, with the rest obtained from reference TRBV7-4 and TRBJ1-2, is as follows: GAGVSQSPRYKVAKRGRDVALRCDSISGHVTLYWYRQTLGQGSEVLTYSQSDAQRDKSGRPSGRFSAERPERSVSTLKIQRTEQGDSAVYLCASSVGLGYNDGYTFGSGTRLTVV.

The CDR3 bases are TGTGCCAGCAGCTCCCAACTAGCGGGGGCCCGGAGGGAGTACTTC. It specifies CASSSQLAGARREYF. The chain combines TRBV7-6 with TRBJ2-5, with 11 bases that match TRBD2. The CDR3 loop spans 15 amino acids. Germline V CDR1 and CDR2: SGHVS, FNYEAQ. The ends lost 4 bases at V and 12 bases at J; junction bases unmatched: 13.

The chain uses TRBV12-3 or TRBV12-4 and TRBJ2-3; 9 nucleotides match TRBD2. The CDR3 has 15 amino acids. The ends lost 5 bases at V and 6 bases at J; junction bases unmatched: 9. The CDR3 DNA reads as TGTGCCAGCAGTGAGGGCGGGGGGGCAGTGGATACGCAGTATTTT. It specifies CASSEGGGAVDTQYF.

About this clonotype itself: Because it lacks the conserved phenylalanine or tryptophan at the end, this CDR3 is likely a read error. No DNA is shown, since the ends of the CDR3 on it are uncertain; the CDR3 is the one TCRdb lists. V gene TRBV7-2 combines with J gene TRBJ1-2. The CDR3 adds up to 13 amino acids, both ends counted. From germline, CDR1 is SGHTA and CDR2 FQGNSA. This chain's CDR3 is CASSLDSGPDTQY.

The chain couples TRBV6-1 to TRBJ1-3, with 8 bases that match TRBD1. There are 16 residues in the CDR3. Germline lookup yields CDR1 MNHNS and CDR2 SASEGT. In DNA, the CDR3 is TGTCCCTGCAGTGAGGACAGGGCTAGGGGAGGAAACACCATATATTTT. Translated: CPCSEDRARGGNTIYF.

This clonotype came up many times. The J gene is TRBJ2-7, the V gene TRBV4-2; D gene uncertain. The germline gives CDR1 LGHNA, CDR2 YNFKEQ. V was clipped by 0 bases and J by 1 base, with 4 bases between them. This CDR3 contains 13 residues. The CDR3: CASSQEISYEQYF. The CDR3 DNA sequence: TGTGCCAGCAGCCAAGAGATATCCTACGAGCAGTACTTC.

This clonotype was seen a single time. The genes are TRBV29-1 and TRBJ2-7; D could derive from TRBD1 or TRBD2 (5 bases each). V was clipped by 1 base and J by 0 bases, with 7 bases between them. Germline V gene lookup returns CDR1 SQVTM and CDR2 ANQGSEA. The CDR3 has 13 amino acids. The chain's CDR3 is CSVEVGTSYEQYF. In DNA, the CDR3 is TGCAGCGTTGAAGTAGGGACCTCCTACGAGCAGTACTTC.

The rearrangement joins TRBV20-1 to TRBJ2-3, with D perhaps assigned TRBD1 or TRBD2 (5 bases each). The CDR3 extends over 15 amino acids. Trimming stripped 6 bases from V and 0 bases from J, with 16 bases between. Germline V gene data show CDR1 as DFQATT and CDR2 as SNEGSKA (reference sequence). In DNA form, the CDR3 reads TGCAGTGCGAAACCCGGGACGGATAGCACAGATACGCAGTATTTT. This sequence encodes CSAKPGTDSTDTQYF.

This clonotype was seen at least ten times. This chain connects TRBV6-6 to TRBJ2-1; 10 positions match TRBD1. The CDR3 length is 15 residues. The ends lost 6 bases at V and 4 bases at J; junction bases unmatched: 6. CDR1 MNHNY and CDR2 SVGAGI come from the germline V gene (reference sequence). CDR3 protein: CASSPRQGAYNEQFF. The DNA for the CDR3 is TGTGCCAGCAGCCCCAGACAGGGGGCATACAATGAGCAGTTCTTC.

This clonotype was seen ten or more times. V usage is TRBV4-2 and J usage is TRBJ1-6; D possibly corresponds to TRBD1 (5 bases). Germline V gives CDR1 LGHNA, CDR2 YNFKEQ. Trimming cost V 2 bases and J 7 bases, with 9 bases left between them. This CDR3 comprises 14 residues. CDR3 in DNA: TGTGCCAGCAGCCAAAGGAGGGGAAATTCACCCCTCCACTTT. Its protein is CASSQRRGNSPLHF.

There are a few counts of this clonotype. V is TRBV29-1 and J is TRBJ2-7; D is unresolved. The germline V gene has CDR1 SQVTM and CDR2 ANQGSEA. The germline V and J ends were trimmed by 7 bases and 6 bases, with 13 bases remaining between them. The CDR3 is 11 amino acids. The CDR3 DNA reads TGCAGCGGCCTCTTTGAGTCCGAGCAGTACTTC. Translating it yields CSGLFESEQYF.